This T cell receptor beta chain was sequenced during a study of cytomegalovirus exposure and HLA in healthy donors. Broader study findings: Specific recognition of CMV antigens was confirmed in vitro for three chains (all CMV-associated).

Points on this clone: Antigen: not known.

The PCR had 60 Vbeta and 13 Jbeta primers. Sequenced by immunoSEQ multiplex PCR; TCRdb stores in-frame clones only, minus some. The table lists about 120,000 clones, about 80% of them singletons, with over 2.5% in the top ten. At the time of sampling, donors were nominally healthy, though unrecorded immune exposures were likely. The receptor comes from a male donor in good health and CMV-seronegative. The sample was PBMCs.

CDR3: CASSPSKRGFRYQETQYF. The CDR3 DNA reads TGTGCCAGCAGCCCCTCAAAAAGGGGGTTCCGGTACCAAGAGACCCAGTACTTC. The chain joins TRBV7-9 to TRBJ2-5; D possibly corresponds to TRBD1 (6 bases). Trimming left V 5 bases short and J 0 bases short, with 22 bases between. CDR1 is SEHNR and CDR2 is FQNEAQ in the germline V gene (reference sequence). This CDR3 is 18 amino acids long.